The clone carrying this TCR beta chain was seen a handful of times. This entry comes from a study of T-cell reconstitution after alpha-beta-depleted transplantation in children. Unique molecular identifiers were incorporated into the prepared TCRbeta library. TCRdb used MiXCR to reprocess the PCR reads, holding one entry per CDR3 protein. The sample has 95,000 to 150,000 distinct CDR3 sequences, about 21% seen once. Germline CDR1 and CDR2: SGDLS and YYNGEE. V trimming: 1 base; J trimming: 5 bases; junction bases outside the gene matches: 13. The CDR3 contains 18 residues. The clonotype comes from a male patient between 2 and 9 years old who had a stem cell transplant for chronic granulomatous disease, so the T cells may come from the graft donor. The chain couples TRBV9 to TRBJ2-1, with TRBD2 identical over 9 bases. Sequenced material: PBMCs, mostly from graft donor cells, taken 180 days after TCRalphabeta/CD19-depleted stem cell transplant. CDR3 loop: CASSVRSGGTGFDNEQFF. In DNA form, the CDR3 reads TGTGCCAGCAGCGTACGCAGCGGGGGGACCGGGTTCGACAATGAGCAGTTCTTC.